Below are 18 T cell receptor beta chains sequenced from a single sample in a study of molecular identifiers for immune sequencing clone quantification. One entry per CDR3 protein results from TCRdb running MiXCR on the PCR reads. The sample carries hundreds of thousands of distinct CDR3 sequences, about 25% recorded once. Input material: naive CD8+ T cells from blood, with Jurkat cell RNA spiked in. The subset is: FACS-sorted CD8+CD4-CCR7+CD45RA+ naive T cells. The receptor source for this set is a human donor in good health. Some libraries in this study had Jurkat cell RNA spiked in.

This clonotype was seen more than once but under ten times. The genes are TRBV7-9 and TRBJ2-5, with D hard to call. The CDR3 is 14 amino acids. Looked up from germline, CDR1 is SEHNR and CDR2 is FQNEAQ (reference sequence). V was cut by 5 bases and J by 2 bases, with 12 bases left in between. Here the CDR3 reads CASSPWSSQETQYF. Here the CDR3 DNA reads TGTGCCAGCAGCCCCTGGTCGTCACAAGAGACCCAGTACTTC.

At least ten counts were recorded for this clonotype. V gene TRBV6-2 or TRBV6-3 combines with J gene TRBJ1-5; D is unresolved. The CDR3 contains 13 residues. V lost 2 bases and J lost 4, with 6 bases in between. Germline V lookup: CDR1 MNHEY, CDR2 SVGEGT. The CDR3 bases are TGTGCCAGCAGTTACGGTACAAATCAGCCCCAGCATTTT. Protein product: CASSYGTNQPQHF.

This chain links TRBV3-1 with TRBJ2-7; 8 nucleotides line up with TRBD1. This CDR3 region has 18 residues. Germline V lookup: CDR1 LGHDT, CDR2 YNNKEL (reference sequence). Trimming at V came to 4 bases and at J to 0 bases, leaving 14 bases not matched to a gene. CDR3 region: CASSRGQVLALNSYEQYF. The CDR3 DNA follows: TGTGCCAGCAGCCGGGGACAGGTCCTGGCCCTGAACTCCTACGAGCAGTACTTC.

In its sample, this clonotype was seen many times. This chain joins TRBV21-1 and TRBJ2-4. TRBV21-1 is a known pseudogene. CDR3 length equals 15 residues. CDR3 nucleotides: TGTGCCAGCAGCGCAGAAGACCTAGCCAAAAACATTCAGTACTTC. This codes for CASSAEDLAKNIQYF.

In this sample, this clonotype turned up many times. This chain uses TRBV4-3 with TRBJ2-7; 8 bases match TRBD1. Germline assignment: CDR1 LGHNA and CDR2 YSLEER. The CDR3 totals 15 residues. J was trimmed by 1 base and V by 4 bases; bases with no gene match: 6. CDR3 amino acids: CASSPRRDRSYEQYF. The CDR3 bases are TGCGCCAGCAGCCCAAGAAGGGACAGGTCCTACGAGCAGTACTTC.

The chain joins TRBV27 to TRBJ2-7; 11 nucleotides line up with TRBD2. Per germline, CDR1 MNHEY and CDR2 SMNVEV (reference sequence). V lost 4 bases, J lost 4 bases, and 6 bases stayed unmatched. The CDR3 has 15 amino acids. The CDR3 DNA is TGTGCCAGCAGTTATCATATAGCGGGAGGGTACGAGCAGTACTTC. Residues: CASSYHIAGGYEQYF.

This clonotype was recorded many times. The rearrangement joins TRBV10-2 to TRBJ2-2, with D possibly being TRBD2 (6 bases). The CDR3 has 17 residues. V was cut by 5 bases and J by 2 bases, with 18 bases left in between. The V gene's germline CDR1 is WSHSY and CDR2 SAAADI. CDR3 DNA: TGCGCCAGCAGTCCTAACCTAGCGCGTTTTAACACCGGGGAGCTGTTTTTT. Translated: CASSPNLARFNTGELFF.

Remarks on this clonotype: This may be a read error, as it is one base from a much larger clone. The V and J genes are TRBV5-6 and TRBJ2-3; D remains unclear. The closer fit of TRBJ1-5 to the DNA end suggests the J call may be wrong. The CDR3 is made up of 15 amino acids. Germline V lookup: CDR1 SGHDT, CDR2 YYEEEE. CDR3: CASSRWSPEVDTQHF. The DNA for the CDR3 is TGTGCCAGCAGCCGGTGGTCCCCGGAGGTAGATACGCAGCATTTT.

The sample holds many counts of this clonotype. The rearrangement links TRBV27 to TRBJ1-1, with D perhaps matching TRBD1 (5 bases). Trimming pared 0 bases from V and 7 bases from J, leaving 18 bases between. This CDR3 region has 16 residues. Germline CDR1 and CDR2: MNHEY and SMNVEV (reference sequence). The CDR3 spells CASSLSAPQGWGEAFF. CDR3 bases: TGTGCCAGCAGTTTATCGGCCCCCCAGGGATGGGGTGAAGCTTTCTTT.

This clonotype was counted many times. The chain has TRBV12-3 or TRBV12-4 and TRBJ2-2; no firm D call. V was cut by 5 bases and J by 4 bases, with 14 bases left in between. The CDR3 runs to 15 residues. This CDR3 reads CASSPRPQLTGELFF. As DNA, the CDR3 is TGTGCCAGCAGTCCCAGGCCGCAGCTCACCGGGGAGCTGTTTTTT.

This clonotype appeared a few times. The chain links TRBV2 to TRBJ1-5, with TRBD1 as a possible D gene (5 bases). V gave up 1 base and J gave up 0 bases, with 7 bases separating them. The CDR3 length is 15 residues. CDR1 and CDR2 (germline): SNHLY, FYNNEI. The CDR3 protein is CASSEGTLSNQPQHF. CDR3 in DNA: TGTGCCAGCAGTGAAGGGACACTTAGCAATCAGCCCCAGCATTTT.

This clonotype was detected only once. Sequence at one end of the junction differs from germline and may be a read error. V is TRBV4-1 and J is TRBJ1-2; D is unclear. Germline CDR1 MGHRA, CDR2 YSYEKL. CDR3 length: 16 amino acids. CDR3 nucleotide sequence: TGCGCCAGCAGCCCGCAGAGTGCAACCATCGGCTATGGCTACATCTTC. Translation gives CASSPQSATIGYGYIF.

In regard to this clonotype: A much larger clone differs by one base, so this may be a read error. The chain combines TRBV10-3 with TRBJ2-7; the D is unclear. This CDR3 spans 15 amino acids. V lost 1 base and J lost 3, with 13 bases in between. Per germline, CDR1 ENHRY and CDR2 SYGVKD. CDR3 protein: CAISEFWESLYEQYF. CDR3 nucleotides: TGTGCCATCAGTGAGTTCTGGGAATCCCTCTACGAGCAGTACTTC.

A note on this clonotype: A much larger clone is a single base away; this may be a read error. The chain recombines TRBV19 with TRBJ2-3, with D possibly being TRBD1 (5 bases). CDR3 length equals 13 residues. CDR1 is LNHDA and CDR2 is SQIVND in the germline V gene (reference sequence). Trimming took off 10 bases at V and 2 bases at J, with 13 bases between the two ends. CDR3 nucleotide sequence: TGTGCCACAAGGGGCAGCAACACAGATACGCAGTATTTT. Its protein product is CATRGSNTDTQYF.

The CDR3 region has the DNA TGCGCCAGCAGCCAGGACAGGACAGATCAGCCCCAGCATTTT. The encoded protein is CASSQDRTDQPQHF. The rearrangement links TRBV4-1 to TRBJ1-5; TRBD1 matches 7 bases. This CDR3 has 14 amino acids. In germline, CDR1 is MGHRA, CDR2 YSYEKL. V shed 3 bases, J shed 5 bases, and the junction held 4 bases outside the gene matches.

Many counts were recorded for this clonotype. The J gene is TRBJ2-7, the V gene TRBV7-9; D may match TRBD1 or TRBD2 (5 bases each). Trimming removed 3 bases from V and 5 bases from J, with 14 bases in between. Germline CDR1 reads SEHNR; CDR2 reads FQNEAQ (reference sequence). This CDR3 region has 14 residues. CDR3 residues: CASSLAPRGDEQYF. The CDR3 DNA follows: TGTGCCAGCAGCTTGGCCCCGAGGGGCGACGAGCAGTACTTC.

This clonotype came up many times. The chain combines TRBV2 with TRBJ2-5; D is undetermined. The V end lost 2 bases, the J end lost 5 bases, and 12 bases lay between the germline ends. From germline, CDR1 is SNHLY and CDR2 FYNNEI. CDR3 length: 14 residues. CDR3 DNA sequence: TGTGCCAGCAGTGAAAGTCCTAATTCCGAGACCCAGTACTTC. Protein sequence: CASSESPNSETQYF.

This chain joins TRBV6-5 and TRBJ2-3; TRBD2 matches 11 bases. Trimming at V came to 6 bases and at J to 3 bases, leaving 8 bases not matched to a gene. The CDR3 loop spans 16 amino acids. The germline V gene has CDR1 MNHEY and CDR2 SVGAGI. The CDR3 spells CASSTGLAGGTDTQYF. CDR3 coding DNA: TGTGCCAGCAGCACGGGGCTAGCGGGAGGAACAGATACGCAGTATTTT.